This entry describes one T cell receptor (beta chain). The antigen remains undetermined. Time point indicated: baseline, week 1 (first vaccination visit). Treatment in this sample: pre-vaccination baseline after standard-of-care therapy. This specimen comes from a study of a mutant IDH1 vaccine in newly diagnosed glioma. Background on the study: Earlier care involved radiotherapy, temozolomide, or both, and the majority received both. Points from the study as a whole: Immune responses induced by vaccination arose in 93.3% of the patients.

Produced via immunoSEQ multiplex PCR; TCRdb's table is partial and in-frame only. This sample carries roughly 71,000 clones, roughly 85% of them seen once, and the ten largest clones take 2.9%. Germline-derived CDR1 and CDR2 are MDHEN and SYDVKM. V was cut by 6 bases and J by 2 bases, with 20 bases left in between. The CDR3 has 17 amino acids. The receptor was derived from a man aged 25-45 years with glioma. Sequences were derived from PBMCs, sampled from a glioma patient treated with radiotherapy, temozolomide or both. This chain connects TRBV28 to TRBJ2-1; TRBD1 might be the D (6 bases). The CDR3 DNA sequence: TGTGCCAGCAGAGGTGGTGGGGGCAGCCTAACCTACAATGAGCAGTTCTTC. Protein product: CASRGGGGSLTYNEQFF.